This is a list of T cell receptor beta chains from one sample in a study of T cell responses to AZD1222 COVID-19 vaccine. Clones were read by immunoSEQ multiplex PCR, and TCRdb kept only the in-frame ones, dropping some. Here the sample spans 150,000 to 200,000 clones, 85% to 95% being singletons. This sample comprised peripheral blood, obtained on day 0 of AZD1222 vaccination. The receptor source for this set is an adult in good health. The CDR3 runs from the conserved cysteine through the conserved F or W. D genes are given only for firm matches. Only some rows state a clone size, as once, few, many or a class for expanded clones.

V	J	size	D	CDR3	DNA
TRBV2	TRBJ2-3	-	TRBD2	CASSDRGPTLAGGPRTDTQYF	TGTGCCAGCAGTGACCGGGGCCCCACTCTAGCGGGAGGGCCTCGCACAGATACGCAGTATTTT
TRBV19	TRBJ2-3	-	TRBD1	CASSNRDRAADTQYF	TGTGCCAGTAGTAACCGGGACAGGGCGGCAGATACGCAGTATTTT
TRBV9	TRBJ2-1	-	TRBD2	CASSPTGGDGNEQFF	TGTGCCAGCAGCCCCACTGGGGGGGACGGTAATGAGCAGTTCTTC
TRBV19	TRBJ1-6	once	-	CASSWGGNSPLHF	TGTGCCAGTAGTTGGGGGGGGAATTCACCCCTCCACTTT
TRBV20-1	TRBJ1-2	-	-	CSESGAEGYTF	TGCAGTGAGTCGGGGGCAGAGGGCTACACCTTC
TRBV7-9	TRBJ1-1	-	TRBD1	CASSAWDRDPEAFF	TGTGCCAGCAGCGCGTGGGACAGGGACCCTGAAGCTTTCTTT
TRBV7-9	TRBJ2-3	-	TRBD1	CASSKGQARTDTQYF	TGTGCCAGCAGCAAAGGACAGGCTCGCACAGATACGCAGTATTTT
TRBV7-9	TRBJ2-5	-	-	CASSSRAIMETQYF	TGTGCCAGCAGCTCCCGGGCGATTATGGAGACCCAGTACTTC
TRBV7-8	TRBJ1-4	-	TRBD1	CASSKRGEGAGTNEKLFF	TGTGCCAGCAGCAAAAGGGGGGAGGGGGCAGGGACTAATGAAAAACTGTTTTTT
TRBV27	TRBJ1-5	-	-	CASSLLNQPQHF	TGTGCCAGCAGTTTATTAAATCAGCCCCAGCATTTT
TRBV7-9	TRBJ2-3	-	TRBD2	CASSSGGSGSSDTQYF	TGTGCCAGCAGCTCCGGAGGTAGCGGGAGTTCAGATACGCAGTATTTT
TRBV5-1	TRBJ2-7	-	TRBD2	CASSQAGRAYEQYF	TGCGCCAGCAGCCAGGCTGGGAGGGCGTACGAGCAGTACTTC
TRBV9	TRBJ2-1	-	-	CASSVAGIGYNEQFF	TGTGCCAGCAGCGTAGCCGGGATCGGATACAATGAGCAGTTCTTC
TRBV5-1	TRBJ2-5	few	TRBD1	CASTRGQGAETQYF	TGCGCCAGTACCCGGGGACAGGGGGCTGAGACCCAGTACTTC
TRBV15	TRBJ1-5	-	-	CATNGGRAQPQHF	TGTGCCACCAACGGGGGCAGGGCTCAGCCCCAGCATTTT
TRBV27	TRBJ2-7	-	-	CASGNRTRGTYEQYF	TGTGCCAGCGGAAACAGGACAAGGGGGACCTACGAGCAGTACTTC
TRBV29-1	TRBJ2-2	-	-	CSVEDLRTMDGELFF	TGCAGCGTTGAAGATCTTAGGACGATGGACGGGGAGCTGTTTTTT
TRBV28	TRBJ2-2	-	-	CASSGRDPGNTGELFF	TGTGCCAGCAGCGGAAGGGACCCAGGGAACACCGGGGAGCTGTTTTTT
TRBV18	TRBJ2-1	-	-	CASSPGYNEQFF	TGTGCCAGCTCACCAGGTTACAATGAGCAGTTCTTC
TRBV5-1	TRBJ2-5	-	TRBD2	CASRSVWGREQTQYF	TGCGCCAGCAGAAGCGTATGGGGGAGGGAACAGACCCAGTACTTC
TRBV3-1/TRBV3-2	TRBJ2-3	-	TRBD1	CASSELGTGITDTQYF	TGTGCCAGCAGCGAACTCGGGACAGGTATCACAGATACGCAGTATTTT
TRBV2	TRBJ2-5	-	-	CASRKDSETQYF	TGTGCCAGCAGGAAGGACTCGGAGACCCAGTACTTC
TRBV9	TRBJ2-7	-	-	CASSVAPAGPYEQYF	TGTGCCAGCAGCGTAGCCCCGGCAGGGCCTTACGAGCAGTACTTC
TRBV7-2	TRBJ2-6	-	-	CASSLRGGANVLTF	TGTGCCAGCAGCCTGCGGGGTGGGGCCAACGTCCTGACTTTC
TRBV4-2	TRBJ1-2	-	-	CASSPGQGDYGYTF	TGTGCCAGCAGCCCGGGCCAAGGGGACTATGGCTACACCTTC
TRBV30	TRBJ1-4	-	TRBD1	CAWKGGRGDSNEKLFF	TGTGCCTGGAAAGGCGGCAGGGGGGACTCTAATGAAAAACTGTTTTTT
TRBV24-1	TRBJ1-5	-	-	CATSDLFSGFRNQPQHF	TGTGCCACCAGTGATTTGTTCAGCGGGTTTCGCAATCAGCCCCAGCATTTT
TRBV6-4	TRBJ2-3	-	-	CASSDSRGGGTDTQYF	TGTGCCAGCAGTGACTCGAGGGGGGGAGGCACAGATACGCAGTATTTT
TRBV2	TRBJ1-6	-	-	CASSAAGFSSPLHF	TGTGCCAGCAGTGCAGCGGGGTTTAGTTCACCCCTCCACTTT
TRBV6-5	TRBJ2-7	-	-	CASSIGLYEQYF	TGTGCCAGCAGTATCGGACTCTACGAGCAGTACTTC
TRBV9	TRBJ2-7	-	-	CASSVADGETYEQYF	TGTGCCAGCAGCGTAGCTGACGGGGAGACATACGAGCAGTACTTC
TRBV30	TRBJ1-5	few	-	CAWSWADDQPQHF	TGTGCCTGGAGCTGGGCAGATGATCAGCCCCAGCATTTT
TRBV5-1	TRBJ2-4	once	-	CASSLASGVQYF	TGCGCCAGCAGCTTGGCTTCAGGGGTGCAGTACTTC
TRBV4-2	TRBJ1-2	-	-	CASSQDSGYTF	TGTGCCAGCAGCCAAGATTCGGGCTACACCTTC
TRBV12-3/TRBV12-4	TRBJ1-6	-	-	CASSLIRESPLHF	TGTGCCAGCAGTCTGATACGAGAATCACCCCTCCACTTT
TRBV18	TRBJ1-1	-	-	CASSPQGTTEAFF	TGTGCCAGCTCACCACAGGGTACCACTGAAGCTTTCTTT
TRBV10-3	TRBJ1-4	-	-	CAISEGGANEKLFF	TGTGCCATCAGTGAGGGGGGGGCTAATGAAAAACTGTTTTTT
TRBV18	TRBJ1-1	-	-	CASSPYEGPTRTEAFF	TGTGCCAGCTCACCTTACGAGGGTCCCACGAGGACTGAAGCTTTCTTT
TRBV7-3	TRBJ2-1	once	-	CASSLGAGIFNEQFF	TGTGCCAGCAGCTTAGGCGCAGGTATTTTCAATGAGCAGTTCTTC
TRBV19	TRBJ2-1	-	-	CASSSGATSYNEQFF	TGTGCCAGTAGTAGCGGGGCGACGTCCTACAATGAGCAGTTCTTC
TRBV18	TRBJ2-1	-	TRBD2	CASSLGTSGRENEQFF	TGTGCCAGCTCACTGGGGACGAGCGGGAGGGAGAATGAGCAGTTCTTC
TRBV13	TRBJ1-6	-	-	CASSLRGYNSPLHF	TGTGCCAGCAGCTTAAGGGGGTATAATTCACCCCTCCACTTT
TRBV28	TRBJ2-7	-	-	CASRTQAIPYEQYF	TGTGCCAGCAGAACCCAGGCCATCCCCTACGAGCAGTACTTC
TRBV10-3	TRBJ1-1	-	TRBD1	CAITPGTGGNTEAFF	TGTGCCATCACCCCGGGGACAGGGGGGAACACTGAAGCTTTCTTT
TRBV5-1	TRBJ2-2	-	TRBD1	CASSLATQGAGTGELFF	TGCGCCAGCAGCTTGGCCACACAGGGGGCTGGGACCGGGGAGCTGTTTTTT
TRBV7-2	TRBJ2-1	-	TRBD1	CASSSDRGREQFF	TGTGCCAGCAGCTCGGACAGGGGCCGGGAGCAGTTCTTC
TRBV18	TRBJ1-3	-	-	CASSPPAPGNTIYF	TGTGCCAGCTCACCGCCAGCCCCGGGAAACACCATATATTTT
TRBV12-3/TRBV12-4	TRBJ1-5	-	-	CASSLDPPQPQHF	TGTGCCAGCAGTCTAGACCCCCCTCAGCCCCAGCATTTT
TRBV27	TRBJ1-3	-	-	CASSITATGNTIYF	TGTGCCAGCAGTATAACAGCTACTGGAAACACCATATATTTT
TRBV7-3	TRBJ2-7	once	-	CASSLGVWGSYEQYF	TGTGCCAGCAGCTTAGGGGTGTGGGGTTCCTACGAGCAGTACTTC
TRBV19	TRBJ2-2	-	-	CASSPAGAGTGELFF	TGTGCCAGTAGCCCCGCAGGGGCTGGCACCGGGGAGCTGTTTTTT
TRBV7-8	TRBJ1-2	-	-	CASSPPRGGQGNYGYTF	TGTGCCAGCAGCCCCCCGAGGGGGGGGCAAGGGAACTATGGCTACACCTTC
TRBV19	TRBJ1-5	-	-	CASSMGGGQPQHF	TGTGCCAGTAGTATGGGAGGGGGACAGCCCCAGCATTTT
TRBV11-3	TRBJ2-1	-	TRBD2	CASSLSPIAGERYNEQFF	TGTGCCAGCAGCCTTAGTCCTATAGCGGGGGAGAGATACAATGAGCAGTTCTTC
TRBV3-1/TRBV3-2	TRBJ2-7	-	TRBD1	CASSPPRDRKREQYF	TGTGCCAGCAGCCCCCCCCGGGACAGGAAACGCGAGCAGTACTTC
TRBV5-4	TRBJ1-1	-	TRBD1	CASSQTGGRTEAFF	TGTGCCAGCAGCCAAACAGGGGGCCGTACTGAAGCTTTCTTT
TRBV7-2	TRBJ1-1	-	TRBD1	CASSISRDRDLGEAFF	TGTGCCAGCAGCATCTCTCGAGACAGGGATTTAGGTGAAGCTTTCTTT